This T cell receptor beta chain was captured by sequencing in a study of blood T cell repertoires in COVID-19. Measured with immunoSEQ multiplex PCR; TCRdb has only the in-frame clones, and not every one. The sample has about 80,000 clones, around 89% seen once. Source material: peripheral blood. This clonotype originated in an elderly woman with acute or convalescent COVID-19.

CDR3 region: CASSQAGVQGYGYTF. Here the CDR3 DNA reads TGCGCCAGCAGCCAAGCAGGGGTACAGGGGTATGGCTACACCTTC. The chain joins TRBV4-1 to TRBJ1-2; 7 bases fit TRBD1. Per germline, CDR1 MGHRA and CDR2 YSYEKL. Trimming took 1 base from V and 5 from J; bases not matched to a gene: 7. The CDR3 totals 15 residues.